The 20 T cell receptor beta chains reported below all come from one sample, sequenced in a study of blood T cell repertoires in COVID-19. Measured with immunoSEQ multiplex PCR; TCRdb has only the in-frame clones, and not every one. The table shows approximately 100,000 clones, with 87% occurring only once. Sequenced sample: peripheral blood. The receptors stem from a woman aged 30 to 39 with acute or convalescent COVID-19.

This chain links TRBV18 with TRBJ2-7, with TRBD1 matching over 8 bases. Looked up from germline, CDR1 is KGHSH and CDR2 is LQKENI. V lost 1 base and J lost 2; bases outside the gene matches: 1. This CDR3 comprises 14 residues. The CDR3 bases are TGTGCCAGCTCACCACAGGGACAGGCCTACGAGCAGTACTTC. Translation gives CASSPQGQAYEQYF.

The rearrangement links TRBV10-3 to TRBJ1-5; 9 bases match TRBD1. This CDR3 comprises 15 residues. The V segment lost 10 bases and the J segment 1 base; nucleotides outside the gene matches: 8. Germline CDR1 ENHRY, CDR2 SYGVKD. The DNA for the CDR3 is TGTGCCACCGGGACAGGGATGTTAAGCAATCAGCCCCAGCATTTT. Its translation: CATGTGMLSNQPQHF.

The chain uses TRBV7-9 and TRBJ2-2, with a weak D call TRBD1 (6 bases). CDR1 is SEHNR, CDR2 FQNEAQ, per germline (reference sequence). The CDR3 spans 15 residues. V dropped 8 bases and J dropped 1 base, with 14 bases sitting between them. In DNA form, the CDR3 reads TGTGCCAGCCTGACCGGGACAATGAACACCGGGGAGCTGTTTTTT. Its protein product is CASLTGTMNTGELFF.

The chain is built from TRBV7-3 and TRBJ2-3; TRBD1 is a possible D gene (6 bases). With 5 bases removed from V and 1 base from J, the gap between germline ends came to 13 bases. This CDR3 is built from 15 residues. The germline V gene has CDR1 SGHTA and CDR2 FQGTGA. The CDR3 region is CASSPGAPGTDTQYF. Here the CDR3 DNA reads TGTGCCAGCAGCCCAGGGGCCCCTGGCACAGATACGCAGTATTTT.

This rearrangement joins TRBV6-6 to TRBJ2-1, with no clear D. This CDR3 is 11 amino acids long. Per germline, CDR1 MNHNY and CDR2 SVGAGI (reference sequence). V was shortened by 6 bases and J by 7 bases, with 7 bases between the two germline ends. CDR3 residues: CASRSENEQFF. In nucleotides, the CDR3 is TGTGCCAGCAGGAGTGAGAATGAGCAGTTCTTC.

The rearrangement uses TRBV5-1 and TRBJ2-3; a possible D gene is TRBD2 (6 bases). The V end was cut by 3 bases, the J end by 0 bases, with 11 bases between. CDR3 length: 15 amino acids. Germline values: CDR1 SGHRS, CDR2 YFSETQ. In DNA, the CDR3 is TGCGCCAGCAGCTCCTCGGGAGTTAGCACAGATACGCAGTATTTT. It is translated as CASSSSGVSTDTQYF.

This chain uses TRBV4-1 with TRBJ2-2, with 7 bases matching TRBD1. The germline V gene encodes CDR1 MGHRA and CDR2 YSYEKL. The ends lost 1 base at V and 9 bases at J; junction bases unmatched: 11. The CDR3 consists of 16 residues. Here the CDR3 DNA reads TGCGCCAGCAGCCAAGGGACAGGACAGCCCCACCGGGAGCTGTTTTTT. Translation: CASSQGTGQPHRELFF.

This rearrangement joins TRBV3-1 (or the pseudogene TRBV3-2) to TRBJ1-6; 10 bases align to TRBD1. V was pared by 1 base and J by 7 bases, with 1 base of the junction left unmatched. Germline V CDR1 and CDR2: LGHDT, YNNKEL (reference sequence). The CDR3 is made up of 15 amino acids. In DNA, the CDR3 is TGTGCCAGCAGCCAAGGGGACAGGGGAAATTCACCCCTCCACTTT. Its translation is CASSQGDRGNSPLHF.

The chain uses TRBV27 and TRBJ1-6; 7 nucleotides match TRBD1. The CDR3 has 16 amino acids. Trimming at V came to 4 bases and at J to 2 bases, leaving 5 bases not matched to a gene. In germline, CDR1 is MNHEY, CDR2 SMNVEV (reference sequence). CDR3 coding DNA: TGTGCCAGCAGTTCAAAGGGGGCTGCCTATAATTCACCCCTCCACTTT. This translates into CASSSKGAAYNSPLHF.

The J gene is TRBJ1-6, the V gene TRBV9; D uncertain. CDR3 length: 16 amino acids. V dropped 0 bases and J dropped 5 bases, with 12 bases sitting between them. In germline, CDR1 is SGDLS, CDR2 YYNGEE. CDR3 region: CASSVGFTENNSPLHF. The CDR3 DNA follows: TGTGCCAGCAGCGTAGGGTTTACAGAAAATAATTCACCCCTCCACTTT.

The chain is built from TRBV5-1 and TRBJ2-3; TRBD2 might be the D (5 bases). V was clipped by 5 bases and J by 5 bases, with 12 bases between them. Germline loops: CDR1 SGHRS, CDR2 YFSETQ. CDR3 length: 13 residues. CDR3 sequence (DNA): TGCGCCAGCAGAATCTCGGGGATAGATACGCAGTATTTT. This encodes CASRISGIDTQYF.

The V and J genes are TRBV5-6 and TRBJ2-2; 7 bases map to TRBD1. This CDR3 comprises 16 residues. Germline V gene data show CDR1 as SGHDT and CDR2 as YYEEEE. V shed 4 bases, J shed 3 bases, and the junction held 9 bases outside the gene matches. The CDR3 protein is CASSHRTGYYTGELFF. The DNA of the CDR3 is TGTGCCAGCAGCCACCGGACAGGATACTACACCGGGGAGCTGTTTTTT.

The chain couples TRBV27 to TRBJ2-1; unclear D gene. The CDR3 contains 13 residues. The V and J ends lost 3 bases and 5 bases respectively, with 8 bases between them. CDR1 is MNHEY, CDR2 SMNVEV, per germline (reference sequence). CDR3 amino acids: CASSFNENNEQFF. The CDR3 region has the DNA TGTGCCAGCAGTTTCAACGAGAACAATGAGCAGTTCTTC.

This sequence joins TRBV9 and TRBJ1-4, with 10 bases aligning to TRBD1. Trimming cost V 3 bases and J 7 bases; bases outside gene matches: 6. CDR3 length equals 15 residues. Germline CDR1 reads SGDLS; CDR2 reads YYNGEE. The CDR3 bases are TGTGCCAGCAGCGCTGGGACAGGGGAAGGTGAAAAACTGTTTTTT. Its translation is CASSAGTGEGEKLFF.

For this clone: The same CDR3 is also encoded by other DNA sequences in this sample. The chain links TRBV18 to TRBJ2-7, with a possible D match to TRBD2 (5 bases). Trimming removed 1 base at V and 5 bases at J, with 9 bases between. Looked up from germline, CDR1 is KGHSH and CDR2 is LQKENI. This CDR3 has 13 amino acids. CDR3: CASSPRTGDEQYF. The CDR3 region has the DNA TGTGCCAGCTCACCACGAACCGGGGACGAGCAGTACTTC.

This clone has a single count. The CDR3 nucleotides are TGCGCCAGCAGCCAGGACAGGGGAGGGGGCTACACCTTC. Translation gives CASSQDRGGGYTF. The chain employs TRBV5-1 and TRBJ1-2; 9 bases are a match to TRBD1. V was pared by 4 bases and J by 8 bases, with 6 bases of the junction left unmatched. This CDR3 has 13 residues. Germline CDR1 reads SGHRS; CDR2 reads YFSETQ.

CDR3: CASSQVTGGNQPQHF. Written as DNA, the CDR3 is TGTGCCAGCAGCCAAGTGACAGGGGGCAATCAGCCCCAGCATTTT. The V and J genes are TRBV4-2 and TRBJ1-5; TRBD1 agrees at 8 bases. Trimming took 1 base from V and 2 from J; bases not matched to a gene: 1. Germline V lookup: CDR1 LGHNA, CDR2 YNFKEQ. The CDR3 has 15 amino acids.

The table lists this clone with a count of one. The rearrangement uses TRBV27 and TRBJ2-7; D is perhaps TRBD1 (6 bases). CDR3 length: 14 residues. Trimming shortened V by 0 bases and J by 4 bases, and 10 bases separated the two germline ends. Germline CDR1 MNHEY, CDR2 SMNVEV (reference sequence). As DNA, the CDR3 is TGTGCCAGCAGTTTATCGACAGGCTCGTACGAGCAGTACTTC. This gives the protein CASSLSTGSYEQYF.

The gene calls are TRBV28 and TRBJ1-5; D gene unclear. Germline lookup yields CDR1 MDHEN and CDR2 SYDVKM. Trimming left V 1 base short and J 9 bases short, with 7 bases between. The CDR3 extends over 12 amino acids. The CDR3 DNA reads TGTGCCAGCAGTTTATACAGAAGGCCCCAGCATTTT. Amino acids: CASSLYRRPQHF. The full variable domain, rest sourced from reference TRBV28 and TRBJ1-5, is DVKVTQSSRYLVKRTGEKVFLECVQDMDHENMFWYRQDPGLGLRLIYFSYDVKMKEKGDIPEGYSVSREKKERFSLILESASTNQTSMYLCASSLYRRPQHFGDGTRLSIL.

This clone has just a few counts. This chain connects TRBV21-1 to TRBJ1-4; TRBD1, the D gene given by the table, was not confirmed from the DNA. TRBV21-1 is designated a pseudogene. The CDR3 loop spans 17 amino acids. The CDR3 is CASSNPGQRRAKGKLFF. The DNA for the CDR3 is TGTGCCAGCAGCAACCCTGGACAGCGACGAGCTAAAGGAAAACTGTTTTTT.